The next 32 T cell receptor beta chains were all read from a single sample in a study of cytomegalovirus exposure and HLA in healthy donors. The PCR used 60 Vbeta and 13 Jbeta primers. Only in-frame clones appear in the TCRdb table, and some are missing; sequencing was by immunoSEQ multiplex PCR. The repertoire holds just over 150,000 clones, with roughly 90% as singletons. Specimen: PBMCs. The source is a woman between 18 and 30 years old in good health and CMV-seronegative.

This chain uses TRBV28 with TRBJ1-5; D is possibly TRBD1 (5 bases). V was cut by 3 bases and J by 3 bases, with 15 bases left in between. Germline V gene lookup returns CDR1 MDHEN and CDR2 SYDVKM. The CDR3 covers 16 residues. The CDR3 loop reads CASSFNTQGPNQPQHF. The CDR3 DNA sequence: TGTGCCAGCAGTTTCAACACCCAGGGCCCCAATCAGCCCCAGCATTTT.

This clone was seen a few times. The chain employs TRBV18 and TRBJ1-4, with TRBD1 identical over 8 bases. With V trimmed by 6 bases and J by 7 bases, 7 bases remained unmatched. Per the germline V gene, CDR1 is KGHSH and CDR2 is LQKENI. The CDR3 covers 14 residues. Here the CDR3 DNA reads TGTGCCAGCTCCTCCGCAGGGGGCCGTGAAAAACTGTTTTTT. Its protein is CASSSAGGREKLFF. Full variable domain (rest looked up from reference TRBV18 and TRBJ1-4): NAGVMQNPRHLVRRRGQEARLRCSPMKGHSHVYWYRQLPEEGLKFMVYLQKENIIDESGMPKERFSAEFPKEGPSILRIQQVVRGDSAAYFCASSSAGGREKLFFGSGTQLSVL.

This chain links TRBV7-2 with TRBJ1-2, with TRBD1 matching over 10 bases. Germline-derived CDR1 and CDR2 are SGHTA and FQGNSA. CDR3 size: 14 residues. The junction had 0 bases not matched to a gene; V was cut back by 1 base and J by 4 bases. The CDR3, as DNA: TGTGCCAGCAGCTTAGGGACAGGGGGCTATGGCTACACCTTC. Translation gives CASSLGTGGYGYTF.

The genes are TRBV9 and TRBJ2-2; 8 nucleotides agree with TRBD2. Trimming removed 2 bases from V and 1 base from J; junction bases left unmatched: 4. Germline V gene lookup returns CDR1 SGDLS and CDR2 YYNGEE. The CDR3 has 16 amino acids. DNA of the CDR3: TGTGCCAGCAGCGTCGACAGCGGGGGGAACACCGGGGAGCTGTTTTTT. It specifies CASSVDSGGNTGELFF.

V is TRBV11-2 and J is TRBJ2-5; 7 bases match TRBD1. Per the germline V gene, CDR1 is SGHAT and CDR2 is FQNNGV. The CDR3 loop spans 15 amino acids. With 5 bases clipped from V and 0 bases from J, the junction kept 6 bases outside the gene matches. DNA of the CDR3: TGTGCCAGCAGCCGACAACAGGGGTACCAAGAGACCCAGTACTTC. It yields the protein CASSRQQGYQETQYF. Together with reference TRBV11-2 and TRBJ2-5, the CDR3 gives the full variable domain: EAGVAQSPRYKIIEKRQSVAFWCNPISGHATLYWYQQILGQGPKLLIQFQNNGVVDDSQLPKDRFSAERLKGVDSTLKIQPAKLEDSAVYLCASSRQQGYQETQYFGPGTRLLVL.

This chain joins TRBV7-3 and TRBJ1-1; D is uncertain. Trimming removed 10 bases at V and 2 bases at J, with 11 bases between. The CDR3 loop spans 12 amino acids. Per germline, CDR1 SGHTA and CDR2 FQGTGA. The chain's CDR3 is CATSRPNTEAFF. The CDR3 coding sequence is TGTGCCACCTCGAGGCCTAACACTGAAGCTTTCTTT.

V usage is TRBV27 and J usage is TRBJ2-7; D unclear. CDR3 length: 12 residues. Germline CDR1 is MNHEY and CDR2 is SMNVEV (reference sequence). V was clipped by 10 bases and J by 1 base, with 11 bases between them. DNA of the CDR3: TGTGCCAACTCTTCCGTTTCCTACGAGCAGTACTTC. It specifies CANSSVSYEQYF.

The gene calls are TRBV6-5 and TRBJ2-7, with TRBD2 matching 11 bases. CDR1 is MNHEY and CDR2 is SVGAGI in the germline V gene. This CDR3 is 16 amino acids long. V shed 0 bases and J 7 bases; nucleotides not matched to a gene: 8. CDR3 residues: CASSYSGSGGAREQYF. The DNA of the CDR3 is TGTGCCAGCAGTTACTCGGGTAGCGGGGGGGCCCGAGAGCAGTACTTC.

The V and J genes are TRBV2 and TRBJ1-2; D is ambiguous. With 4 bases removed from V and 0 bases from J, the gap between germline ends came to 12 bases. Germline V CDR1 and CDR2: SNHLY, FYNNEI. The CDR3 runs to 15 residues. CDR3 sequence: CASSVQRQANYGYTF. The CDR3 DNA reads as TGTGCCAGCAGTGTCCAGAGACAAGCTAACTATGGCTACACCTTC.

The chain couples TRBV7-2 to TRBJ2-1; tentative D call: TRBD2 (6 bases). The CDR3 contains 13 residues. Trimming cost V 1 base and J 7 bases, with 8 bases left between them. Germline V gene data show CDR1 as SGHTA and CDR2 as FQGNSA. The CDR3 DNA follows: TGTGCCAGCAGCTTAGTGCGGGGTAATGAGCAGTTCTTC. This encodes CASSLVRGNEQFF.

V gene TRBV7-3 combines with J gene TRBJ2-2; D uncertain. Germline V lookup: CDR1 SGHTA, CDR2 FQGTGA. The CDR3 spans 14 residues. Trimming stripped 5 bases from V and 2 bases from J, with 9 bases between. This CDR3 is CASSKKLNTGELFF. CDR3 in DNA: TGTGCCAGCAGCAAAAAGCTTAACACCGGGGAGCTGTTTTTT.

The genes are TRBV28 and TRBJ1-5; perhaps TRBD1 as D (6 bases). V lost 3 bases and J 5 bases, leaving 14 bases between the germline ends. CDR3 length: 15 residues. CDR1 MDHEN and CDR2 SYDVKM come from the germline V gene. The CDR3, as DNA: TGTGCCAGCAGTTTCCGGGGGGCGCGACATCAGCCCCAGCATTTT. This sequence encodes CASSFRGARHQPQHF.

The chain is built from TRBV30 and TRBJ1-1; no definite D call. This CDR3 spans 13 amino acids. Deletions cut 0 bases from V and 8 bases from J, with 13 bases between. Germline assignment: CDR1 GTSNPN and CDR2 SVGIG (reference sequence). CDR3 region: CAWSVLRYSEAFF. The CDR3, as DNA: TGTGCCTGGAGTGTACTTAGGTACAGCGAAGCTTTCTTT.

The chain couples TRBV28 to TRBJ1-6, with TRBD1 as a possible D gene (6 bases). The CDR3 has 15 residues. V shed 4 bases and J shed 10 bases, with 17 bases lying between them. From germline, CDR1 is MDHEN and CDR2 SYDVKM. CDR3 bases: TGTGCCAGCAGTTCGGTGACCAACAGGGCATCACCCCTCCACTTT. It yields the protein CASSSVTNRASPLHF.

CDR3: CASRIETGVNTEAFF. The CDR3 nucleotides read TGTGCCAGCAGGATCGAGACAGGGGTGAACACTGAAGCTTTCTTT. The chain has TRBV7-9 and TRBJ1-1; the match to TRBD1 covers 8 bases. CDR1 is SEHNR, CDR2 FQNEAQ, per germline (reference sequence). V shed 6 bases and J 0 bases; nucleotides not matched to a gene: 6. The CDR3 totals 15 residues.

The chain employs TRBV10-3 and TRBJ2-3; tentative D call: TRBD2 (5 bases). Germline loops: CDR1 ENHRY, CDR2 SYGVKD. V was cut by 0 bases and J by 1 base, with 20 bases left in between. This CDR3 spans 19 amino acids. In nucleotides, the CDR3 is TGTGCCATCAGTGAGTCAGGAGTCGAGACTATCGAAGGCACAGATACGCAGTATTTT. Translated: CAISESGVETIEGTDTQYF.

This clone was detected once. CDR3 amino acids: CASSFSTGTYGYTF. DNA for the CDR3: TGTGCCAGCAGCTTTTCGACAGGGACCTATGGCTACACCTTC. The chain links TRBV7-9 to TRBJ1-2, with 7 bases fitting TRBD1. The germline CDR1 and CDR2 sequences are SEHNR and FQNEAQ (reference sequence). The CDR3 loop spans 14 amino acids. V shed 3 bases, J shed 4 bases, and the junction held 5 bases outside the gene matches.

This CDR3 is CASSVGSYNEQFF. CDR3 DNA: TGTGCCAGCAGTGTCGGCTCCTACAATGAGCAGTTCTTC. This chain joins TRBV2 and TRBJ2-1; no clear D gene. Germline V gene lookup returns CDR1 SNHLY and CDR2 FYNNEI. The V end lost 4 bases, the J end lost 0 bases, and 4 bases lay between the germline ends. This CDR3 has 13 amino acids.

This clone was observed a single time. In DNA form, the CDR3 reads TGTGCCAGCAGAACCGCGAGCGAGCAGTACTTC. Translating gives CASRTASEQYF. This sequence joins TRBV7-9 and TRBJ2-7; no firm D call. The germline V gene has CDR1 SEHNR and CDR2 FQNEAQ (reference sequence). Trimming took 6 bases from V and 6 from J, leaving 9 bases between them. The CDR3 extends over 11 amino acids.

This clone was observed once. CDR3 sequence: CASSSTANEKLFF. CDR3 coding DNA: TGTGCCAGCAGTTCCACAGCTAATGAAAAACTGTTTTTT. This chain uses TRBV6-5 with TRBJ1-4, with unresolved D. Germline CDR1 and CDR2: MNHEY and SVGAGI. This CDR3 comprises 13 residues. Between the trimmed V and J ends, which lost 4 bases and 3 bases, there was a span of 6 bases.

CDR3 in DNA: TGTGCGAGCGGCGGGACAGGGGAGACACCCGAGCAGTACTTC. Translated: CASGGTGETPEQYF. V usage is TRBV2 and J usage is TRBJ2-7, with 10 bases lining up with TRBD1. Germline V CDR1 and CDR2: SNHLY, FYNNEI. The CDR3 is 14 amino acids.

The chain couples TRBV6-1 to TRBJ1-5; D uncertain. This CDR3 is 14 amino acids long. The V end was cut by 10 bases, the J end by 4 bases, with 17 bases between. Germline loops: CDR1 MNHNS, CDR2 SASEGT. CDR3 sequence: CANQNYRSNQPQHF. As DNA, the CDR3 is TGTGCCAACCAAAATTACAGATCAAATCAGCCCCAGCATTTT.

This rearrangement joins TRBV27 to TRBJ2-3; D possibly corresponds to TRBD1 (6 bases). Per the germline V gene, CDR1 is MNHEY and CDR2 is SMNVEV (reference sequence). This CDR3 has 14 amino acids. V lost 7 bases and J 0 bases, leaving 11 bases between the germline ends. CDR3 sequence: CASTKQGSTDTQYF. In nucleotides, the CDR3 is TGTGCCAGCACCAAACAGGGTAGCACAGATACGCAGTATTTT.

This chain joins TRBV11-2 and TRBJ2-7; 8 positions agree with TRBD1. CDR1 and CDR2 (germline): SGHAT, FQNNGV. The CDR3 has 16 amino acids. V gave up 4 bases and J gave up 1 base; unmatched junction bases: 9. The CDR3 coding sequence is TGTGCCAGCAGCTCCCGGGGACAGGCCGATTCCTACGAGCAGTACTTC. Translating gives CASSSRGQADSYEQYF.

The chain couples TRBV5-4 to TRBJ2-4; weak D call: TRBD1 (5 bases). The CDR3 has 15 amino acids. Trimming took 0 bases from V and 1 from J, leaving 8 bases between them. Germline V lookup: CDR1 SGHNT, CDR2 YYREEE (reference sequence). The DNA for the CDR3 is TGTGCCAGCAGCTTGGTTGGGGCTGCCAAAAACATTCAGTACTTC. Translation: CASSLVGAAKNIQYF. The complete variable domain, with remaining parts taken from reference TRBV5-4 and TRBJ2-4, reads ETGVTQSPTHLIKTRGQQVTLRCSSQSGHNTVSWYQQALGQGPQFIFQYYREEENGRGNFPPRFSGLQFPNYSSELNVNALELDDSALYLCASSLVGAAKNIQYFGAGTRLSVL.

V and J are TRBV18 and TRBJ2-2; 10 nucleotides agree with TRBD1. Looked up from germline, CDR1 is KGHSH and CDR2 is LQKENI. The CDR3 has 15 residues. V lost 8 bases and J lost 7; bases outside the gene matches: 10. The CDR3 here is CASTPGQGTNGELFF. DNA for the CDR3: TGTGCCAGCACCCCGGGACAGGGGACAAACGGGGAGCTGTTTTTT. The variable domain in full, with the rest retrieved from reference TRBV18 and TRBJ2-2, is NAGVMQNPRHLVRRRGQEARLRCSPMKGHSHVYWYRQLPEEGLKFMVYLQKENIIDESGMPKERFSAEFPKEGPSILRIQQVVRGDSAAYFCASTPGQGTNGELFFGEGSRLTVL.

This clone was detected a few times. Written as DNA, the CDR3 is TGTGCCAGCAGCCCTCGGGGGGAAACCGGGGAGCTGTTTTTT. This gives the protein CASSPRGETGELFF. This sequence joins TRBV11-2 and TRBJ2-2, with TRBD2 matching 7 bases. V shed 5 bases, J shed 5 bases, and the junction held 5 bases outside the gene matches. This CDR3 spans 14 amino acids. Germline V gives CDR1 SGHAT, CDR2 FQNNGV.

This clone appeared once. The V call is TRBV27, the J call TRBJ2-7; 7 bases line up with TRBD1. The length of the CDR3 is 15 residues. With V trimmed by 5 bases and J by 9 bases, 16 bases remained unmatched. The V gene's germline CDR1 is MNHEY and CDR2 SMNVEV (reference sequence). The CDR3, as DNA: TGTGCCAGCAGTCCAGGTCCGGGACAGTCTTTTCCGCAGTACTTC. Its translation is CASSPGPGQSFPQYF.

The rearrangement uses TRBV10-1 and TRBJ2-3; TRBD1 might be the D (6 bases). The CDR3 is 14 amino acids. CDR1 WNHNN and CDR2 SYGVQD come from the germline V gene (reference sequence). V was clipped by 4 bases and J by 2 bases, with 10 bases between them. In DNA form, the CDR3 reads TGCGCCAGCAGTGCAGGGGCCAACACAGATACGCAGTATTTT. Protein: CASSAGANTDTQYF.

The rearrangement joins TRBV6-5 to TRBJ1-5; no clear D. The V end was cut by 6 bases, the J end by 7 bases, with 19 bases between. This CDR3 region has 15 residues. The germline V gene has CDR1 MNHEY and CDR2 SVGAGI. CDR3 DNA: TGTGCCAGCAGCACTTTACATGGGAGTAACCAGCCCCAGCATTTT. This gives the protein CASSTLHGSNQPQHF.

J is TRBJ2-7 and V is TRBV7-9, with 9 nucleotides matching TRBD1. J lost 2 bases, V lost 5 bases, and 7 bases had no gene match. The CDR3 length is 15 residues. Germline V lookup: CDR1 SEHNR, CDR2 FQNEAQ (reference sequence). This chain's CDR3 is CASSPGTGRTYEQYF. The CDR3 DNA is TGTGCCAGCAGCCCCGGGACAGGGCGAACCTACGAGCAGTACTTC.

This clone was counted a few times. The chain couples TRBV29-1 to TRBJ2-1; tentative D call: TRBD2 (5 bases). V lost 4 bases, J lost 5 bases, and 6 bases lay in between. Germline values: CDR1 SQVTM, CDR2 ANQGSEA. The CDR3 spans 11 residues. DNA for the CDR3: TGCAGCGTTGCGGGAAACAATGAGCAGTTCTTC. It translates to CSVAGNNEQFF.